Listed here are 11 T cell receptor beta chains from one sample, sequenced in a study of response to subunit inactivated influenza vaccine. MiXCR was run by TCRdb on the RT-PCR reads, yielding one entry per CDR3 protein. The sample contains about 570,000 distinct CDR3 sequences, approximately 10% of which appear only once. In addition, the sample was reused for a study of T cells expressing NK-cell markers. That publication notes: For TCR beta, cDNA was produced by 5'RACE template switching with UMIs.

The source material was PBMCs from blood, sampled on the day of vaccination. Receptors were obtained from a man aged 50-59 years who received an inactivated influenza vaccine.

V gene TRBV4-3 combines with J gene TRBJ1-4; 9 bases fit TRBD1. Losses at the gene ends were 2 bases for V and 7 bases for J; bases not matched to a gene: 8. The CDR3 has 16 residues. Per germline, CDR1 LGHNA and CDR2 YSLEER. This CDR3 is CASSQQMDRGGEKLFF. DNA for the CDR3: TGCGCCAGCAGCCAACAGATGGACAGGGGAGGTGAAAAACTGTTTTTT.

V is TRBV7-2 and J is TRBJ2-7; either TRBD1 or TRBD2 may fit D (5 bases each). The V gene's germline CDR1 is SGHTA and CDR2 FQGNSA. The CDR3 runs 14 residues. Between the trimmed V and J ends, which lost 5 bases and 4 bases, there was a span of 15 bases. The DNA of the CDR3 is TGTGCCAGCAGCCTTGATCTGGGGGTTTACGAGCAGTACTTC. Translating gives CASSLDLGVYEQYF. Filled out from reference TRBV7-2 and TRBJ2-7, the complete variable domain reads GAGVSQSPSNKVTEKGKDVELRCDPISGHTALYWYRQSLGQGLEFLIYFQGNSAPDKSGLPSDRFSAERTGGSVSTLTIQRTQQEDSAVYLCASSLDLGVYEQYFGPGTRLTVT.

The genes are TRBV4-3 and TRBJ1-1; D not certain. V lost 0 bases and J lost 0, with 17 bases in between. The CDR3 contains 18 residues. Per germline, CDR1 LGHNA and CDR2 YSLEER. The CDR3 sequence is CASSQDSFGRLLNTEAFF. In nucleotides, the CDR3 is TGCGCCAGCAGCCAAGATTCTTTTGGCCGGCTGTTGAACACTGAAGCTTTCTTT.

This clonotype appeared a few times. The rearrangement joins TRBV6-1 to TRBJ2-1; 7 bases are a match to TRBD1. This CDR3 is built from 17 residues. With V trimmed by 2 bases and J by 1 base, 8 bases remained unmatched. Germline values: CDR1 MNHNS, CDR2 SASEGT. CDR3 protein: CASSESRPGGSYNEQFF. CDR3 in DNA: TGTGCCAGCAGTGAATCTCGACCAGGGGGATCCTACAATGAGCAGTTCTTC.

Ten or more counts support this clonotype. This chain joins TRBV18 and TRBJ2-5, with TRBD1 matching 12 bases. The CDR3 spans 16 residues. V was pared by 0 bases and J by 4 bases, with 3 bases of the junction left unmatched. The germline V gene has CDR1 KGHSH and CDR2 LQKENI. The CDR3 region is CASSPPGQGAGETQYF. Here the CDR3 DNA reads TGTGCCAGCTCACCACCGGGACAGGGGGCTGGAGAGACCCAGTACTTC.

This clonotype was counted a few times. The rearrangement links TRBV24-1 to TRBJ2-1; TRBD2 agrees at 8 bases. This CDR3 is built from 16 residues. Germline CDR1 is KGHDR and CDR2 is SFDVKD. Germline trimming cut 0 bases from V and 7 bases from J; bases unmatched to any gene: 7. CDR3 sequence reads: CATSDLPSGRVNEQFF. The CDR3 nucleotides read TGTGCCACCAGTGATTTGCCCAGCGGGAGAGTAAATGAGCAGTTCTTC.

In its sample, this clonotype was seen many times. The chain has TRBV5-1 and TRBJ2-7; 7 nucleotides line up with TRBD1. After removal of 3 bases from V and 1 base from J, the junction contained 1 base not matched to a gene. CDR1 is SGHRS and CDR2 is YFSETQ in the germline V gene. This CDR3 has 13 residues. The CDR3: CASSSTGSYEQYF. The CDR3 region has the DNA TGCGCCAGCAGCTCGACAGGGTCCTACGAGCAGTACTTC. Together with reference TRBV5-1 and TRBJ2-7, the CDR3 gives the full variable domain: KAGVTQTPRYLIKTRGQQVTLSCSPISGHRSVSWYQQTPGQGLQFLFEYFSETQRNKGNFPGRFSGRQFSNSRSEMNVSTLELGDSALYLCASSSTGSYEQYFGPGTRLTVT.

The chain combines TRBV2 with TRBJ2-6, with 12 bases that match TRBD2. The CDR3 is made up of 19 amino acids. The junction had 7 bases not matched to a gene; V was cut back by 4 bases and J by 0 bases. CDR1 SNHLY and CDR2 FYNNEI come from the germline V gene. The chain's CDR3 is CASSVLSGLAGSGANVLTF. The CDR3 bases are TGTGCCAGCAGTGTCTTGTCGGGACTAGCGGGCTCTGGGGCCAACGTCCTGACTTTC. Using reference TRBV2 and TRBJ2-6 for the parts outside the CDR3, the full variable domain is EPEVTQTPSHQVTQMGQEVILRCVPISNHLYFYWYRQILGQKVEFLVSFYNNEISEKSEIFDDQFSVERPDGSNFTLKIRSTKLEDSAMYFCASSVLSGLAGSGANVLTFGAGSRLTVL.

Ten or more counts support this clonotype. The genes are TRBV29-1 and TRBJ2-6; D gene ambiguous. The germline V gene has CDR1 SQVTM and CDR2 ANQGSEA. The CDR3 extends over 15 amino acids. V was trimmed by 2 bases and J by 3 bases, leaving 11 bases between them. Here the CDR3 reads CSVELPVVGANVLTF. CDR3 coding DNA: TGCAGCGTTGAACTTCCCGTGGTTGGGGCCAACGTCCTGACTTTC.

The gene calls are TRBV20-1 and TRBJ2-2; possibly TRBD1 or TRBD2 for D (5 bases each). This CDR3 spans 14 amino acids. V was cut by 0 bases and J by 3 bases, with 8 bases left in between. Germline V gives CDR1 DFQATT, CDR2 SNEGSKA (reference sequence). The DNA of the CDR3 is TGCAGTGCTAGAGATCTGGGGGACACCGGGGAGCTGTTTTTT. Its protein product is CSARDLGDTGELFF.

The chain recombines TRBV20-1 with TRBJ2-7; no definite D call. V was cut by 2 bases and J by 1 base, with 12 bases left in between. Per germline, CDR1 DFQATT and CDR2 SNEGSKA (reference sequence). There are 14 residues in the CDR3. The CDR3 sequence is CSARRDSSSYEQYF. The CDR3 nucleotides are TGCAGTGCTAGACGAGACTCGTCATCCTACGAGCAGTACTTC.